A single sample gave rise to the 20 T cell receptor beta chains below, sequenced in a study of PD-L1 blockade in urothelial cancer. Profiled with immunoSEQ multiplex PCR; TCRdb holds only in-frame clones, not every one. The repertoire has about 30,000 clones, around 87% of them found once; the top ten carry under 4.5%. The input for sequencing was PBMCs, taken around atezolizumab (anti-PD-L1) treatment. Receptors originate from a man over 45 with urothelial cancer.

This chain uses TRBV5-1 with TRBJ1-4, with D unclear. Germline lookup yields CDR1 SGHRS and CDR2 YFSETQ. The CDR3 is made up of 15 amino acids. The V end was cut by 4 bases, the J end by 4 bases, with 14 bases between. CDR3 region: CASSPDSLYNEKLFF. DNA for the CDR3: TGCGCCAGCAGCCCGGACTCATTATATAATGAAAAACTGTTTTTT. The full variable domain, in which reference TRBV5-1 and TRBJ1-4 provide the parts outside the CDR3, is KAGVTQTPRYLIKTRGQQVTLSCSPISGHRSVSWYQQTPGQGLQFLFEYFSETQRNKGNFPGRFSGRQFSNSRSEMNVSTLELGDSALYLCASSPDSLYNEKLFFGSGTQLSVL.

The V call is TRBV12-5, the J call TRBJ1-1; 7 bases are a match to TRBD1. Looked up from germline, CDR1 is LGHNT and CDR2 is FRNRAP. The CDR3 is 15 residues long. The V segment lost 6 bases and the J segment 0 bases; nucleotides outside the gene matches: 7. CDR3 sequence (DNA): TGTGCTAGTGGCCCCAGACAGGGCCTGAACACTGAAGCTTTCTTT. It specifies CASGPRQGLNTEAFF.

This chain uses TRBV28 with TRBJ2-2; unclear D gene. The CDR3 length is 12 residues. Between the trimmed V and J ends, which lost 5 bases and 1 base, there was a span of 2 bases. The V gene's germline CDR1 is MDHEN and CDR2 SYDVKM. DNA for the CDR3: TGTGCCAGCAGTCGGAACACCGGGGAGCTGTTTTTT. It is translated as CASSRNTGELFF.

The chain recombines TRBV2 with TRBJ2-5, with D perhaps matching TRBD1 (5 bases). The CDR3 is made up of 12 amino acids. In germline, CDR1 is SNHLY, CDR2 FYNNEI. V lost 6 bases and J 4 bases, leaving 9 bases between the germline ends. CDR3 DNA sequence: TGTGCCAGCAGGGATGACAGAGAGACCCAGTACTTC. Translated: CASRDDRETQYF.

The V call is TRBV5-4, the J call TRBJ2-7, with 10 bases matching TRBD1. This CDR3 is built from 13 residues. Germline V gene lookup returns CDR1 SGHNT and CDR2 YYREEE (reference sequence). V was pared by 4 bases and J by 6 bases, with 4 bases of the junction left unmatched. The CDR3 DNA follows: TGTGCCAGCAGCGGGACAGGGGTTGCCGAGCAGTACTTC. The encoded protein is CASSGTGVAEQYF.

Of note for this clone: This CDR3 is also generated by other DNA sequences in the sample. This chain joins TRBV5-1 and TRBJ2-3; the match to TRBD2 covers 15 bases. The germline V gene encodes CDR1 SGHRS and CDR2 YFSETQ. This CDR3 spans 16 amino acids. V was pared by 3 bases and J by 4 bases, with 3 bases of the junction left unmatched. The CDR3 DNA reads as TGCGCCAGCAGCTCAGGACTAGCGGGAGGGTCAGATACGCAGTATTTT. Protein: CASSSGLAGGSDTQYF.

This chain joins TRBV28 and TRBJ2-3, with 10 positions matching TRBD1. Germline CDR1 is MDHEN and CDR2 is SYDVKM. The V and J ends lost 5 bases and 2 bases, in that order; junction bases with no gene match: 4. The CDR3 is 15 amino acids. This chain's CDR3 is CASSRGTGDTDTQYF. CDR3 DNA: TGTGCCAGCAGTAGGGGGACAGGGGACACAGATACGCAGTATTTT.

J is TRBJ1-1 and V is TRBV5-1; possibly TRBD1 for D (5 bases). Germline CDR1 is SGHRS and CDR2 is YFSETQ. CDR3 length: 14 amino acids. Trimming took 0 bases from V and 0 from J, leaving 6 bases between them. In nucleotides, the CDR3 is TGCGCCAGCAGCTTGGGGACAATGAACACTGAAGCTTTCTTT. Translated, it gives CASSLGTMNTEAFF.

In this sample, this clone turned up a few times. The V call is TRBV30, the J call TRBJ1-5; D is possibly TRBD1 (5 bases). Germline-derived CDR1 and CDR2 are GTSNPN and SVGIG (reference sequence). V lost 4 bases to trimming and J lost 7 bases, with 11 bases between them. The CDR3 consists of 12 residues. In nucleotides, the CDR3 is TGTGCCTGGAAAAGGGAGGGGCAGCCCCAGCATTTT. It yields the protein CAWKREGQPQHF.

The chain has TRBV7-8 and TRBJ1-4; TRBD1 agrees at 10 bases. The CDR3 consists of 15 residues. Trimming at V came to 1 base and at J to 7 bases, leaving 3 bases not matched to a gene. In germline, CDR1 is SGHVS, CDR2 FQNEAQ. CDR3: CASSLGGQGPEKLFF. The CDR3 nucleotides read TGTGCCAGCAGCTTAGGGGGACAGGGGCCTGAAAAACTGTTTTTT.

In nucleotides, the CDR3 is TGTGCCACCAGCAGACAGGACAGGGAAGCAGAGACCCAGTACTTC. This encodes CATSRQDREAETQYF. The chain has TRBV15 and TRBJ2-5; TRBD1 aligns across 8 bases. The CDR3 is made up of 15 amino acids. The junction had 6 bases not matched to a gene; V was cut back by 2 bases and J by 4 bases. CDR1 is LNHNV and CDR2 is YYDKDF in the germline V gene (reference sequence).

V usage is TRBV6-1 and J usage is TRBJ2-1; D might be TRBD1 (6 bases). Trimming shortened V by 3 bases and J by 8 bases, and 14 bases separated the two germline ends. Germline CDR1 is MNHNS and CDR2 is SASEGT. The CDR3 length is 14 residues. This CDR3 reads CASSDRDTPHEQFF. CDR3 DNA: TGTGCCAGCAGTGACCGGGACACACCCCATGAGCAGTTCTTC.

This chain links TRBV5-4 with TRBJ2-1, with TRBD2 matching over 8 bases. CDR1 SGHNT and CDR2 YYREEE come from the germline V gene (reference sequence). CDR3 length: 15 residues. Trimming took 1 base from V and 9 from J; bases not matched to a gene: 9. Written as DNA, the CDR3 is TGTGCCAGCAGCTTGCCAGCGGGAGTCCCCCCTGAGCAGTTCTTC. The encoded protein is CASSLPAGVPPEQFF.

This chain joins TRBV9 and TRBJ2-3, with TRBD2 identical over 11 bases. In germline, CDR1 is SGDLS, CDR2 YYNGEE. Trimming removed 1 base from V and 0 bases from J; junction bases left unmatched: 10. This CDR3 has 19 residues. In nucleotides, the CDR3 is TGTGCCAGCAGCGTAAGGATAGCGGGAGGGGGGGGCAGCACAGATACGCAGTATTTT. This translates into CASSVRIAGGGGSTDTQYF.

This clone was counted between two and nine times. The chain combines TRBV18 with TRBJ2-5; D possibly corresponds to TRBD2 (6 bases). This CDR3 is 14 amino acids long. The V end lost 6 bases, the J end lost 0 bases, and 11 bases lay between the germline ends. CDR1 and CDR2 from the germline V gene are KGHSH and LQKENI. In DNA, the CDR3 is TGTGCCAGCTCCGAAGGAGGGTACCAAGAGACCCAGTACTTC. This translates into CASSEGGYQETQYF.

The CDR3 is CASSRTSGGNTDTQYF. The CDR3, as DNA: TGTGCCAGTAGCAGGACTAGCGGGGGAAACACAGATACGCAGTATTTT. This chain connects TRBV19 to TRBJ2-3, with 13 positions matching TRBD2. The length of the CDR3 is 16 residues. After removal of 6 bases from V and 2 bases from J, the junction contained 5 bases not matched to a gene. From germline, CDR1 is LNHDA and CDR2 SQIVND (reference sequence). The full variable domain, rest sourced from reference TRBV19 and TRBJ2-3, is DGGITQSPKYLFRKEGQNVTLSCEQNLNHDAMYWYRQDPGQGLRLIYYSQIVNDFQKGDIAEGYSVSREKKESFPLTVTSAQKNPTAFYLCASSRTSGGNTDTQYFGPGTRLTVL.

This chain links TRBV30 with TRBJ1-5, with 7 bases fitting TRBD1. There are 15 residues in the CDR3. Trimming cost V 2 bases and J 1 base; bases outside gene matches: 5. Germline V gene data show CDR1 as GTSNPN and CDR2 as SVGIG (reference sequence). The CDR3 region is CAWSTQGVSNQPQHF. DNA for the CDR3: TGTGCCTGGAGTACCCAGGGGGTAAGCAATCAGCCCCAGCATTTT.

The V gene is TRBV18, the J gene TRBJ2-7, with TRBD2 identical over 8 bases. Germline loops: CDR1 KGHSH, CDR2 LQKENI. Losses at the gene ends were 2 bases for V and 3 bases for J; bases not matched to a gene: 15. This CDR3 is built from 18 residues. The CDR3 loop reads CASSPLQGGSSGSYEQYF. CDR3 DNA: TGTGCCAGCTCACCATTACAGGGAGGCTCGAGCGGGAGCTACGAGCAGTACTTC.

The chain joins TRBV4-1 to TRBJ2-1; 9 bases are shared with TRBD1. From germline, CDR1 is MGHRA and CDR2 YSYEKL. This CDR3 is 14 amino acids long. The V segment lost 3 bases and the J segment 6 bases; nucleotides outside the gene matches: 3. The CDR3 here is CASSQLTGGNEQFF. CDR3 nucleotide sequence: TGCGCCAGCAGCCAGCTGACAGGGGGCAATGAGCAGTTCTTC.

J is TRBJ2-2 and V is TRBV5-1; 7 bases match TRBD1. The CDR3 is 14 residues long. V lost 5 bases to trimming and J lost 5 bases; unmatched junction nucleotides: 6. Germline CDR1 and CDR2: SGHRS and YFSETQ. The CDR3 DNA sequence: TGCGCCAGCAGGTATCAGGGGGATACCGGGGAGCTGTTTTTT. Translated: CASRYQGDTGELFF.